This TCR beta chain originates from a study of T cell clusters in autoimmune cytopenias. Germline V lookup: CDR1 KGHSH, CDR2 LQKENI. The CDR3 spans 17 residues. TRB rearrangements were amplified by touch-down multiplex PCR with mixed TRB-A/B primers. One entry per CDR3 protein, without DNA, is what TCRdb gives after re-calling the multiplex PCR reads. This table holds 9,500 to 12,000 distinct CDR3 sequences. Some 40,000 genome equivalents of blood DNA were amplified for TRB. Separately, the same data were catalogued under a study of T cell repertoires in aging, cancer and after chemotherapy.

Sequencing input: peripheral blood. This TCR was recovered from a human donor in good health. J is TRBJ2-3 and V is TRBV18; TCRdb picks TRBD2, but there is no DNA to check that call. The CDR3 loop is CASSPLGLADFSNTQYF.